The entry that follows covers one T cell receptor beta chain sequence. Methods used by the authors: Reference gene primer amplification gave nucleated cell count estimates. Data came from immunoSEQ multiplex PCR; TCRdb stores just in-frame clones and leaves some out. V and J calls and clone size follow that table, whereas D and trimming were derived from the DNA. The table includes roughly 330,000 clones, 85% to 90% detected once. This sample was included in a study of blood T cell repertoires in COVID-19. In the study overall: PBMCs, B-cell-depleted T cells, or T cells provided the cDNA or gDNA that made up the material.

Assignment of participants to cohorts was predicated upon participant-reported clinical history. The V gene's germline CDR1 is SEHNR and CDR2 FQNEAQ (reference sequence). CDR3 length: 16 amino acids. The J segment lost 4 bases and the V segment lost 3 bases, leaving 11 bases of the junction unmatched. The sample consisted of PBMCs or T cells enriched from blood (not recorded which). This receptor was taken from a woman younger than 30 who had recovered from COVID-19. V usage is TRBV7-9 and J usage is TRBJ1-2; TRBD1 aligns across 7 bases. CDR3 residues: CASSFDGEGGSYGYTF. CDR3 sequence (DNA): TGTGCCAGCAGCTTTGACGGAGAAGGGGGCTCCTATGGCTACACCTTC.